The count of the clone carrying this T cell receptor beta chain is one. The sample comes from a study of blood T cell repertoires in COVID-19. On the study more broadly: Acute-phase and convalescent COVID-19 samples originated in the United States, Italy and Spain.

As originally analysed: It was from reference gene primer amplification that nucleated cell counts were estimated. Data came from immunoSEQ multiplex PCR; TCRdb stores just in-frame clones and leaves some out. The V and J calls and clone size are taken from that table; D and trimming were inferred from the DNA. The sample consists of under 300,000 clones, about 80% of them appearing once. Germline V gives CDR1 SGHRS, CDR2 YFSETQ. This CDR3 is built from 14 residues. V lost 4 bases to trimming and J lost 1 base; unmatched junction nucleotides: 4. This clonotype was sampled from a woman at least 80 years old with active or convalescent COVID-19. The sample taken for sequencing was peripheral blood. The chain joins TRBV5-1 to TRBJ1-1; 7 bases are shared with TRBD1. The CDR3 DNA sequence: TGCGCCAGCAGCCCGGGACAGTCGAACACTGAAGCTTTCTTT. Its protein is CASSPGQSNTEAFF.